This T cell receptor beta chain stems from a study of OX40 agonist ivuxolimab in advanced cancers. About the study: People in dose escalation had one of these cancers: hepatocellular carcinoma, melanoma, renal cell or head and neck cancer.

The germline gives CDR1 DFQATT, CDR2 SNEGSKA (reference sequence). Deletions cut 6 bases from V and 0 bases from J, with 5 bases between. CDR3 size: 11 residues. Sequenced by immunoSEQ multiplex PCR; TCRdb stores in-frame clones only, minus some. The sample consists of 85,000 to 130,000 clones, about nine tenths of them appearing once. The sequences come from CD4+ or CD8+ T cells sorted from blood, collected in a trial of the OX40 agonist ivuxolimab. This TCR derives from an adult with an advanced solid tumor such as melanoma, head and neck, liver or kidney cancer. The V and J genes are TRBV20-1 and TRBJ1-1; D remains unclear. The CDR3 DNA sequence: TGCAGTGCCAGGATGAACACTGAAGCTTTCTTT. This sequence encodes CSARMNTEAFF.